The 31 T cell receptor beta chains given below trace back to one sample, sequenced in a study of beta chain features in type 1 diabetes. Reverse transcription of all isolated RNA meant that expressed TCRB transcripts were sequenced. Profiling relied on immunoSEQ multiplex PCR, and the TCRdb table lists in-frame clones only, not all of them. In the table there are 680,000 or so clones, around an eighth of which are singletons. These receptors are not linked to any known antigen. Overall study findings and caveats: Shorter TCRB CDR3s, moderately but significantly so, were found in Type 1 diabetes patients in all four CD4+ subsets.

Sequencing was performed on naive CD4+ T cells from blood. These receptors came from a young man with type 1 diabetes.

This clone was seen a handful of times. The V gene is TRBV30, the J gene TRBJ1-3; D call uncertain. This CDR3 region has 16 residues. Germline V gene sequence: CDR1 GTSNPN, CDR2 SVGIG (reference sequence). V lost 5 bases and J lost 0, with 17 bases in between. CDR3 residues: CAWSLYDRISGNTIYF. The DNA of the CDR3 is TGTGCCTGGTCCCTCTACGACCGAATCTCTGGAAACACCATATATTTT.

The V call is TRBV28, the J call TRBJ2-7, with D tentatively TRBD2 (5 bases). There are 11 residues in the CDR3. Germline assignment: CDR1 MDHEN and CDR2 SYDVKM. Trimming pared 6 bases from V and 5 bases from J, leaving 8 bases between. The CDR3 DNA sequence: TGTGCCAGCAGGGAGAGGGACGAGCAGTACTTC. It encodes CASRERDEQYF.

V usage is TRBV10-3 and J usage is TRBJ2-5; TRBD2 aligns across 7 bases. V was clipped by 5 bases and J by 4 bases; unmatched bases: 1. Germline assignment: CDR1 ENHRY and CDR2 SYGVKD. CDR3 length: 12 amino acids. CDR3 in DNA: TGTGCCATCAGTAGGGAGGGAGAGACCCAGTACTTC. As protein: CAISREGETQYF.

CDR3 DNA: TGTGCCAGCAGTTCCGTACAGGGACGGAACACTGAAGCTTTCTTT. Translated: CASSSVQGRNTEAFF. V gene TRBV6-5 combines with J gene TRBJ1-1; perhaps TRBD1 as D (6 bases). The CDR3 has 15 residues. Germline V gene lookup returns CDR1 MNHEY and CDR2 SVGAGI. The ends were cut back, 4 bases at V and 1 base at J, with 13 bases in the middle.

This rearrangement joins TRBV9 to TRBJ2-5; TRBD2 matches 14 bases. V dropped 3 bases and J dropped 3; count of bases not matched to a gene: 4. The CDR3 sequence is 16 residues long. The V gene's germline CDR1 is SGDLS and CDR2 YYNGEE. The CDR3 nucleotides read TGTGCCAGCAGCGCGGGGACTAGCGGGGGCAAAGAGACCCAGTACTTC. This codes for CASSAGTSGGKETQYF.

CDR3 in DNA: TGTGCCAGCTCACCACGCGGACAGGCGGGAAGCAATCAGCCCCAGCATTTT. It translates to CASSPRGQAGSNQPQHF. V is TRBV18 and J is TRBJ1-5, with TRBD1 identical over 7 bases. With 1 base clipped from V and 1 base from J, the junction kept 7 bases outside the gene matches. The V gene's germline CDR1 is KGHSH and CDR2 LQKENI. CDR3 size: 17 residues.

The chain carries TRBV5-6 and TRBJ2-5; weak D call: TRBD2 (6 bases). The V gene lost 4 bases and the J gene lost 6 bases, with 19 bases spanning the gap. The CDR3 loop spans 15 amino acids. CDR1 and CDR2 (germline): SGHDT, YYEEEE. CDR3 protein: CASSTRLGERKTQYF. CDR3 DNA: TGTGCCAGCAGCACCCGACTAGGGGAGAGGAAGACCCAGTACTTC. Full variable domain (rest looked up from reference TRBV5-6 and TRBJ2-5): DAGVTQSPTHLIKTRGQQVTLRCSPKSGHDTVSWYQQALGQGPQFIFQYYEEEERQRGNFPDRFSGHQFPNYSSELNVNALLLGDSALYLCASSTRLGERKTQYFGPGTRLLVL.

This sequence joins TRBV7-8 and TRBJ2-3; TRBD2 agrees at 7 bases. Trimming cost V 1 base and J 6 bases; bases outside gene matches: 13. The V gene's germline CDR1 is SGHVS and CDR2 FQNEAQ. This CDR3 region has 17 residues. The DNA of the CDR3 is TGTGCCAGCAGCTTAGGCTTGGCGGCGGGGGTTCCGGATACGCAGTATTTT. Translation gives CASSLGLAAGVPDTQYF.

This clone occurred a few times. The V and J genes are TRBV2 and TRBJ2-1, with TRBD1 matching 8 bases. The germline gives CDR1 SNHLY, CDR2 FYNNEI. Trimming at V came to 2 bases and at J to 5 bases, leaving 8 bases not matched to a gene. There are 16 residues in the CDR3. The CDR3 DNA reads as TGTGCCAGCAGTGAAAATTGGGCAGGGGGCCACAATGAGCAGTTCTTC. Its protein product is CASSENWAGGHNEQFF.

The chain is built from TRBV2 and TRBJ1-2; D gene uncertain. The V and J ends lost 6 bases and 8 bases respectively, with 10 bases between them. The CDR3 runs 11 residues. Germline assignment: CDR1 SNHLY and CDR2 FYNNEI. The CDR3 nucleotides read TGTGCCAGCAGCCCGTTCGAAGGCTACACCTTC. Translating it yields CASSPFEGYTF. The full variable domain, completed using reference TRBV2 and TRBJ1-2, is EPEVTQTPSHQVTQMGQEVILRCVPISNHLYFYWYRQILGQKVEFLVSFYNNEISEKSEIFDDQFSVERPDGSNFTLKIRSTKLEDSAMYFCASSPFEGYTFGSGTRLTVV.

As for this clone: Other nucleotide sequences from this sample produce the same CDR3. This chain uses TRBV5-1 with TRBJ2-3; TRBD1 matches at 11 bases. V shed 4 bases, J shed 1 base, and the junction held 2 bases outside the gene matches. From germline, CDR1 is SGHRS and CDR2 YFSETQ. This CDR3 contains 15 residues. The CDR3 loop is CASSPGQGGTDTQYF. As DNA, the CDR3 is TGCGCCAGCAGCCCGGGACAGGGGGGCACAGATACGCAGTATTTT.

The gene calls are TRBV29-1 and TRBJ1-2; D gene uncertain. The CDR3 runs 13 residues. Germline CDR1 is SQVTM and CDR2 is ANQGSEA. V was trimmed by 3 bases and J by 3 bases, leaving 11 bases between them. CDR3 in amino acids: CSVDPGRDYGYTF. As DNA, the CDR3 is TGCAGCGTTGACCCCGGACGTGACTATGGCTACACCTTC.

The rearrangement links TRBV14 to TRBJ2-1; a weak D match, TRBD2 (6 bases). Between the trimmed V and J ends, which lost 2 bases and 9 bases, there was a span of 20 bases. Looked up from germline, CDR1 is SGHDN and CDR2 is FVKESK. This CDR3 has 16 amino acids. CDR3 residues: CASSQTGGPKSSEQFF. The DNA for the CDR3 is TGTGCCAGCAGCCAAACAGGAGGGCCGAAGTCGTCTGAGCAGTTCTTC.

There are a few counts of this clone. The rearrangement uses TRBV10-3 and TRBJ2-7, with 10 bases identical to TRBD1. The CDR3 spans 13 residues. Germline V gives CDR1 ENHRY, CDR2 SYGVKD. Germline trimming cut 6 bases from V and 7 bases from J; bases unmatched to any gene: 6. The CDR3 coding sequence is TGTGCCATCAGCGAAGACAGGGGGCAGGAGCAGTACTTC. Encoded protein: CAISEDRGQEQYF.

This chain connects TRBV5-1 to TRBJ2-7; 7 nucleotides agree with TRBD1. V was clipped by 3 bases and J by 2 bases; unmatched bases: 2. This CDR3 is 13 amino acids long. Per germline, CDR1 SGHRS and CDR2 YFSETQ. CDR3 sequence: CASSSGTAYEQYF. The CDR3, as DNA: TGCGCCAGCAGCTCTGGGACAGCCTACGAGCAGTACTTC.

This clone has more than one count but fewer than ten. The J gene is TRBJ2-1, the V gene TRBV29-1; 7 bases fit TRBD2. The V gene end was trimmed by 4 bases and the J gene end by 7 bases; junction bases not matched to a gene: 7. This CDR3 spans 13 amino acids. Germline assignment: CDR1 SQVTM and CDR2 ANQGSEA. The DNA of the CDR3 is TGCAGCGTTGTGGCTAGCGGTTTAAATGAGCAGTTCTTC. Its translation: CSVVASGLNEQFF.

This clone occurred a few times. The V gene is TRBV11-3, the J gene TRBJ2-1, with D possibly being TRBD1 or TRBD2 (5 bases each). V was pared by 2 bases and J by 6 bases, with 14 bases between. CDR1 SGHNT and CDR2 YENEEA come from the germline V gene. There are 15 residues in the CDR3. CDR3 DNA sequence: TGTGCCAGCAGCTTACGGACTGTCGGGACCAATGAGCAGTTCTTC. This codes for CASSLRTVGTNEQFF. The whole variable domain, filled in from reference TRBV11-3 and TRBJ2-1, reads EAGVVQSPRYKIIEKKQPVAFWCNPISGHNTLYWYLQNLGQGPELLIRYENEEAVDDSQLPKDRFSAERLKGVDSTLKIQPAELGDSAVYLCASSLRTVGTNEQFFGPGTRLTVL.

This clone has more than one count but fewer than ten. The rearrangement uses TRBV25-1 and TRBJ2-1; 12 nucleotides agree with TRBD2. The CDR3 extends over 16 amino acids. J was trimmed by 1 base and V by 3 bases; bases with no gene match: 1. Germline lookup yields CDR1 MGHDK and CDR2 SYGVNS. The CDR3 coding sequence is TGTGCCAGCAGTGACACTAGCGGGGGGTCCTACAATGAGCAGTTCTTC. It translates to CASSDTSGGSYNEQFF.

This clone was detected only a few times. The chain couples TRBV6-1 to TRBJ2-5; either TRBD1 or TRBD2 may fit D (5 bases each). V lost 6 bases and J 5 bases, leaving 16 bases between the germline ends. CDR1 is MNHNS, CDR2 SASEGT, per germline. This CDR3 contains 14 residues. The CDR3 sequence: CASRSNGALETQYF. The CDR3 bases are TGTGCCAGCAGATCTAACGGGGCGCTGGAGACCCAGTACTTC.

This clone occurred once. The identical CDR3 is also encoded by other nucleotide sequences in the sample. The DNA of the CDR3 is TGCGCCAGCAGCCCGCCCGGACTAGCGGGGTACAATGAGCAGTTCTTC. As protein: CASSPPGLAGYNEQFF. The V call is TRBV5-1, the J call TRBJ2-1; 12 bases map to TRBD2. Germline CDR1 and CDR2: SGHRS and YFSETQ. This CDR3 is built from 16 residues. V dropped 4 bases and J dropped 4; count of bases not matched to a gene: 6. Full variable domain (outside the CDR3, taken from reference TRBV5-1 and TRBJ2-1): KAGVTQTPRYLIKTRGQQVTLSCSPISGHRSVSWYQQTPGQGLQFLFEYFSETQRNKGNFPGRFSGRQFSNSRSEMNVSTLELGDSALYLCASSPPGLAGYNEQFFGPGTRLTVL.

The chain joins TRBV30 to TRBJ2-6; D call uncertain. CDR3 length equals 13 residues. Germline CDR1 is GTSNPN and CDR2 is SVGIG (reference sequence). V lost 4 bases and J lost 1, with 5 bases in between. The CDR3 loop reads CAWKWSGANVLTF. For the CDR3, the DNA is TGTGCCTGGAAATGGTCTGGGGCCAACGTCCTGACTTTC.

In its sample, this clone was seen a few times. The chain employs TRBV19 and TRBJ1-2; D is unresolved. Germline loops: CDR1 LNHDA, CDR2 SQIVND (reference sequence). The CDR3 spans 14 residues. V was clipped by 1 base and J by 4 bases, with 10 bases between them. CDR3 protein: CASSIVAEIYGYTF. The CDR3 DNA sequence: TGTGCCAGTAGTATAGTGGCAGAGATCTATGGCTACACCTTC. The full variable domain, its missing parts supplied by reference TRBV19 and TRBJ1-2, is DGGITQSPKYLFRKEGQNVTLSCEQNLNHDAMYWYRQDPGQGLRLIYYSQIVNDFQKGDIAEGYSVSREKKESFPLTVTSAQKNPTAFYLCASSIVAEIYGYTFGSGTRLTVV.

CDR3: CASSLTTEEQYF. For the CDR3, the DNA is TGTGCCAGCAGCCTGACCACAGAAGAGCAGTACTTC. The V and J genes are TRBV7-6 and TRBJ2-7; D is unclear. Germline V gene lookup returns CDR1 SGHVS and CDR2 FNYEAQ. The CDR3 is made up of 12 amino acids. V was pared by 5 bases and J by 7 bases, with 12 bases between.

V gene TRBV10-3 combines with J gene TRBJ1-6; 7 bases map to TRBD1. V dropped 11 bases and J dropped 5; count of bases not matched to a gene: 9. Germline lookup yields CDR1 ENHRY and CDR2 SYGVKD. This CDR3 spans 14 amino acids. The CDR3 region is CAHKQGPDNSPLHF. The CDR3 DNA reads as TGTGCCCACAAACAGGGGCCGGATAATTCACCCCTCCACTTT.

The J gene is TRBJ2-3, the V gene TRBV20-1; a possible D gene is TRBD2 (5 bases). Germline CDR1 DFQATT, CDR2 SNEGSKA (reference sequence). CDR3 length: 11 amino acids. The V gene lost 7 bases and the J gene lost 4 bases, with 9 bases spanning the gap. The CDR3 DNA follows: TGCAGTGTAGAGGGCCCAGATACGCAGTATTTT. Its translation is CSVEGPDTQYF.

The gene calls are TRBV4-1 and TRBJ1-6; D gene unclear. Trimming pared 0 bases from V and 5 bases from J, leaving 5 bases between. The CDR3 spans 14 residues. The V gene's germline CDR1 is MGHRA and CDR2 YSYEKL. The CDR3 region has the DNA TGCGCCAGCAGCCAAGAAAGGGATAATTCACCCCTCCACTTT. Amino acid sequence: CASSQERDNSPLHF.

The chain has TRBV2 and TRBJ1-6; perhaps TRBD1 as D (5 bases). From germline, CDR1 is SNHLY and CDR2 FYNNEI. Between the trimmed V and J ends, which lost 4 bases and 0 bases, there was a span of 10 bases. The CDR3 contains 16 residues. As DNA, the CDR3 is TGTGCCAGCAGTGGAAGGGGTAGCTCCTATAATTCACCCCTCCACTTT. This codes for CASSGRGSSYNSPLHF. The full variable domain, completed using reference TRBV2 and TRBJ1-6, is EPEVTQTPSHQVTQMGQEVILRCVPISNHLYFYWYRQILGQKVEFLVSFYNNEISEKSEIFDDQFSVERPDGSNFTLKIRSTKLEDSAMYFCASSGRGSSYNSPLHFGNGTRLTVT.

The rearrangement joins TRBV15 to TRBJ2-1; D gene uncertain. V gave up 5 bases and J gave up 0 bases, with 14 bases separating them. The CDR3 runs 16 residues. The germline V gene has CDR1 LNHNV and CDR2 YYDKDF (reference sequence). CDR3 loop: CATSGLRPDSYNEQFF. The DNA of the CDR3 is TGTGCCACCAGCGGTCTCCGGCCAGACTCCTACAATGAGCAGTTCTTC.

The chain couples TRBV2 to TRBJ1-1, with D unclear. The V gene lost 6 bases and the J gene lost 1 base, with 9 bases spanning the gap. This CDR3 has 13 residues. Per the germline V gene, CDR1 is SNHLY and CDR2 is FYNNEI. The CDR3 is CASRTTTNTEAFF. CDR3 coding DNA: TGTGCCAGCAGGACCACTACGAACACTGAAGCTTTCTTT.

The sample holds a few counts of this clone. The chain has TRBV4-1 and TRBJ2-1, with D perhaps matching TRBD2 (7 bases). V was pared by 0 bases and J by 4 bases, with 16 bases between. CDR1 and CDR2 (germline): MGHRA, YSYEKL. CDR3 length: 17 residues. CDR3 bases: TGCGCCAGCAGCCAAGATCTCCCGCGGGGGCCTTACAATGAGCAGTTCTTC. Its translation is CASSQDLPRGPYNEQFF.

This clone was counted only a few times. This sequence joins TRBV30 and TRBJ2-1; the match to TRBD1 covers 9 bases. CDR3 length: 15 amino acids. Trimming at V came to 2 bases and at J to 5 bases, leaving 7 bases not matched to a gene. In germline, CDR1 is GTSNPN, CDR2 SVGIG (reference sequence). CDR3 sequence: CAWSLRDRVHNEQFF. CDR3 sequence (DNA): TGTGCCTGGAGTCTCCGGGACAGGGTACACAATGAGCAGTTCTTC.